These T cell receptor beta chains were read from a single sample in a study of T cells in tuberculosis. The table came from immunoSEQ multiplex PCR; TCRdb's copy has only in-frame clones and leaves some out. Altogether over 40,000 clones are present, around 96% being singletons, with the ten largest covering about 3.8%. Sequencing input: PBMCs. These receptors were obtained from a donor aged 10 to 29 with latent tuberculosis or without tuberculosis infection. Each CDR3 is given with its conserved first and last residue. A D gene is named only where the DNA matches it firmly. Some rows have no size entry. The others give once, few or many, or a class for an expanded clone.

.	TRBV5-6	TRBJ2-3	16	TRBD1	TGTGCCAGCAGCTGGACTACAGGGGGCAGGACAGATACGCAGTATTTT	CASSWTTGGRTDTQYF
.	TRBV9	TRBJ2-7	15	TRBD2	TGTGCCAGCGGCGAGGGCGGGGGACCGGGGTACGAGCAGTACTTC	CASGEGGGPGYEQYF
.	TRBV9	TRBJ1-6	20	TRBD1	TGTGCCAGCAGCGTAACGGATAGCTCCGGACAGGGGGCCGTACGGTCACCCCTCCACTTT	CASSVTDSSGQGAVRSPLHF
.	TRBV30	TRBJ1-3	16	.	TGTGCCTGGAGTGTTAGGAATGGCCGTCCGGAGAGCACCATATATTTT	CAWSVRNGRPESTIYF
once	TRBV7-2	TRBJ1-1	15	.	TGTGCCAGCAGCTTAGCGCTAATTGGCGGGACTGAAGCTTTCTTT	CASSLALIGGTEAFF
.	TRBV28	TRBJ1-5	16	TRBD1	TGTGCCAGCAGTTTAAATCAGGGGGCTAGGGAACAGCCCCAGCATTTT	CASSLNQGAREQPQHF
.	TRBV5-7	TRBJ2-1	14	TRBD2	TGTGCCAGCAGGTCCGGCACCAGCGGGGGGGAGCAGTTCTTC	CASRSGTSGGEQFF
.	TRBV10-3	TRBJ2-2	16	TRBD2	TGTGCCACGCAACTGACTAGCGAGGGGGTCAGTGGGGAGCTGTTTTTT	CATQLTSEGVSGELFF
.	TRBV5-1	TRBJ2-1	18	TRBD1	TGCGCCAGCAGCATGGGACAGGGGCCAGGGGGCAGAAACAATGAGCAGTTCTTC	CASSMGQGPGGRNNEQFF
.	TRBV6-6	TRBJ2-1	14	TRBD1	TGTGCCATTCATGACAGGGCTTCCTACAATGAGCAGTTCTTC	CAIHDRASYNEQFF
.	TRBV6-5	TRBJ1-2	16	.	TGTGCCAGCAGTTACGGGGGGGCGTTGGCTAACTATGGCTACACCTTC	CASSYGGALANYGYTF
.	TRBV5-1	TRBJ2-3	15	.	TGCGCCAGCAGCTTGGTTAGCGAAAGCACAGATACGCAGTATTTT	CASSLVSESTDTQYF
.	TRBV6-1	TRBJ1-6	16	.	TGTGCCAGCAGTGAAAAACTGGGGGCGACCAATTCACCCCTCCACTTT	CASSEKLGATNSPLHF
.	TRBV27	TRBJ1-1	17	.	TGTGCCAGCAGTTTAGTCACTACACCGTGGAGGAACACTGAAGCTTTCTTT	CASSLVTTPWRNTEAFF
.	TRBV12-5	TRBJ2-7	13	TRBD2	TGTGCTAGTGGTTCGCAACCTGGTGGGGGGGAGTACTTC	CASGSQPGGGEYF
.	TRBV21-1	TRBJ2-5	17	.	TGTGCCAGCAGCAAAGATCTACCGGGGGGATCTCAAGAGACCCAGTACTTC	CASSKDLPGGSQETQYF
.	TRBV9	TRBJ1-1	17	TRBD1	TGTGCCTCGAACAGAGGGGGACAGGGAATTATGAACACTGAAGCTTTCTTT	CASNRGGQGIMNTEAFF
.	TRBV7-6	TRBJ1-2	15	.	TGTGCCAGCGGGCAATCAGATCTTTCAGGGGATGGCTACACCTTC	CASGQSDLSGDGYTF
.	TRBV28	TRBJ1-5	15	.	TGTGCCAGCAGTATAATCAGGGTTAGCAATCAGCCCCAGCATTTT	CASSIIRVSNQPQHF
.	TRBV29-1	TRBJ2-7	14	TRBD2	TGCAGCGTTCGCGGCGGGGGGGCCTCCTACGAGCAGTACTTC	CSVRGGGASYEQYF
.	TRBV7-9	TRBJ1-1	15	TRBD1	TGTGCCAGCAGCTTAACTGGACAGGGGGTAACAGAAGCTTTCTTT	CASSLTGQGVTEAFF
.	TRBV9	TRBJ2-2	15	TRBD2	TGTGCCAGCAGCGTACAGCCTAGCGGGACCGGGGAGCTGTTTTTT	CASSVQPSGTGELFF
.	TRBV29-1	TRBJ1-2	15	TRBD1	TGCAGCGTTGTCGGACAGGGGGAATCTAACTATGGCTACACCTTC	CSVVGQGESNYGYTF
.	TRBV4-2	TRBJ2-7	18	TRBD1	TGTGCCAGCAGCCAAGATAAAGGGACCGGGACAGGACCCTACGAGCAGTACTTC	CASSQDKGTGTGPYEQYF
.	TRBV5-1	TRBJ1-4	15	.	TGCGCCAGCAGCTTGTTAACAGCAACTAATGAAAAACTGTTTTTT	CASSLLTATNEKLFF
.	TRBV11-2	TRBJ2-7	12	.	TGTGCCAGCAGACGATTGGGGGGCGAGCAGTACTTC	CASRRLGGEQYF
once	TRBV7-3	TRBJ2-1	14	TRBD2	TGTGCCAGCAGCTTGACTAGCGGGGGTATTGAGCAGTTCTTC	CASSLTSGGIEQFF
.	TRBV19	TRBJ1-1	14	.	TGTGCCAGTAGCCAGGTCTCGACAGGCCTTGAAGCTTTCTTT	CASSQVSTGLEAFF
.	TRBV5-4	TRBJ2-3	19	.	TGTGCCAGCAGCCCCCAGGGAATGTCTAGGGGGGGTATAACAGATACGCAGTATTTT	CASSPQGMSRGGITDTQYF
.	TRBV19	TRBJ2-7	13	TRBD1	TGTGCCAGTAGTACAGACAGGGTTTACGAGCAGTACTTC	CASSTDRVYEQYF
.	TRBV28	TRBJ1-2	17	TRBD1	TGTGCCAGCAGACCTCTTACAGGGGGCCCTAAACTCTATGGCTACACCTTC	CASRPLTGGPKLYGYTF
.	TRBV10-2	TRBJ2-7	15	TRBD1	TGCGCCAGCAGTGACCTGACAGGGAGCCCCTACGAGCAGTACTTC	CASSDLTGSPYEQYF
once	TRBV7-3	TRBJ2-5	17	TRBD2	TGTGCCAGCAGCCCCGACAGACTAGCGGGGGGTCAAGAGACCCAGTACTTC	CASSPDRLAGGQETQYF
.	TRBV9	TRBJ1-5	15	.	TGTGCCAGCAGCGCTTCGACAGCCGTCAATCAGCCCCAGCATTTT	CASSASTAVNQPQHF
once	TRBV7-3	TRBJ1-2	14	.	TGTGCCAGCAGCTTACATCGACTTGGAGGGCCCTACACCTTC	CASSLHRLGGPYTF
.	TRBV5-1	TRBJ1-1	15	TRBD1	TGCGCCAGCAGCTGGGACAGGGGAATGAACACTGAAGCTTTCTTT	CASSWDRGMNTEAFF
.	TRBV2	TRBJ1-6	13	TRBD1	TGTGCCAGCAGACAGGGGGCGGATTCACCCCTCCACTTT	CASRQGADSPLHF
.	TRBV5-1	TRBJ1-1	17	TRBD1	TGCGCCAGCAGCTTGGGACCGATGACAGGGGGCACGACTGAAGCTTTCTTT	CASSLGPMTGGTTEAFF
.	TRBV5-1	TRBJ2-3	16	.	TGCGCCAGCAGCCCGCGGGTCGGGGTCTGGACAGATACGCAGTATTTT	CASSPRVGVWTDTQYF
.	TRBV28	TRBJ1-6	13	.	TGTGCCAGCACCCCGGAGGGGTATTCACCCCTCCACTTT	CASTPEGYSPLHF
.	TRBV19	TRBJ2-7	15	.	TGTGCCAGTAGTACGACTAGGGGGGGCCCATACGAGCAGTACTTC	CASSTTRGGPYEQYF
.	TRBV6-1	TRBJ1-2	15	TRBD1	TGTGCCAGCAGTGAAGGACAGGGGGTAAACTATGGCTACACCTTC	CASSEGQGVNYGYTF
.	TRBV7-9	TRBJ2-2	15	.	TGTGCCAGCAATACGGCAGGGTATTACACCGGGGAGCTGTTTTTT	CASNTAGYYTGELFF
.	TRBV30	TRBJ2-3	15	TRBD2	TGTGCCTGGAGTCGGGGGGGAGGGAGCACAGATACGCAGTATTTT	CAWSRGGGSTDTQYF
.	TRBV2	TRBJ1-4	14	TRBD1	TGTGCCAGCAGTGGGACAGGGTCTAATGAAAAACTGTTTTTT	CASSGTGSNEKLFF